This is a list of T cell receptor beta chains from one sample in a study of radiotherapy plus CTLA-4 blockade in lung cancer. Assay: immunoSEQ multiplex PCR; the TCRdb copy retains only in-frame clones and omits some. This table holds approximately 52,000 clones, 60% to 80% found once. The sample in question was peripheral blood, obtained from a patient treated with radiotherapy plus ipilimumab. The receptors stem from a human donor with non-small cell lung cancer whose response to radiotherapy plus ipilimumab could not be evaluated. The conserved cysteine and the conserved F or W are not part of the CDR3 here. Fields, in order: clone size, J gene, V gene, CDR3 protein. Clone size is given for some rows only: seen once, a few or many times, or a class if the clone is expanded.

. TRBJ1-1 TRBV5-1 ASSAGTGALNTEAF
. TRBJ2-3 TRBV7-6 ASSSQMQY
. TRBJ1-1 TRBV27 ASRAGGTEAF
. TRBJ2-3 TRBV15 ATSRGGPGLGDTQY
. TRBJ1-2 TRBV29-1 SVDPVNYGYT
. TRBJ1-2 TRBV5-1 ASSLQGSNYGYT
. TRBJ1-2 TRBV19 ASSGTGGVLYYGYT
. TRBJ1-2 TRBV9 ASTPGGNIYGYT
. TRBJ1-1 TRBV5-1 ASSLVASGTGEAF
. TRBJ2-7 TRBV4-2 ASSQGRDEQY
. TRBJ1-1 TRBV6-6 ASRFIDTEAF
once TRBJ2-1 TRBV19 ASSFSSGGPLF
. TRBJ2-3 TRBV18 ASSSDREHTQY
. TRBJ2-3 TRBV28 ASSEFPGTSGRAPDTQY
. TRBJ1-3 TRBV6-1 ASMGQASGNTIY